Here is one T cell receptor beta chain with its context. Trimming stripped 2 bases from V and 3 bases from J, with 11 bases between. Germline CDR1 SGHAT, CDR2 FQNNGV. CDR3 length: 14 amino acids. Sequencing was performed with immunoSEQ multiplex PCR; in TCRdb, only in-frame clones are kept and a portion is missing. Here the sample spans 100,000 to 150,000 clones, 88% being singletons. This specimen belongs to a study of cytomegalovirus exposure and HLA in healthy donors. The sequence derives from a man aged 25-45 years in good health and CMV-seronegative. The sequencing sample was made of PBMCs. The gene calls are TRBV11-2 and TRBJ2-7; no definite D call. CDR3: CASSLSPFGYEQYF. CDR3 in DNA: TGTGCCAGCAGCTTAAGCCCTTTTGGCTACGAGCAGTACTTC.